The 16 T cell receptor beta chains below were found in one sample sequenced in a study of T-cell memory formation after mild COVID-19. TCRdb fed the 5' RACE reads into MiXCR, producing one record per CDR3 protein. Of under 250,000 distinct CDR3 sequences listed, roughly 27% were seen once; the top ten hold about an eighth. The sequenced sample consisted of PBMCs or a T cell subset sorted from them (not recorded which). All receptors derive from an adult woman who had mild COVID-19 (a few samples of this study predate the infection). Cell type and time point are not known.

The rearrangement uses TRBV20-1 and TRBJ2-1; no firm D call. Per the germline V gene, CDR1 is DFQATT and CDR2 is SNEGSKA (reference sequence). The CDR3 consists of 14 residues. Trimming cost V 3 bases and J 5 bases, with 14 bases left between them. The CDR3 sequence: CSARPGRVHNEQFF. The CDR3 DNA follows: TGCAGTGCTAGGCCCGGTCGAGTCCACAATGAGCAGTTCTTC.

This chain joins TRBV2 and TRBJ1-5; D remains unclear. Germline V gene sequence: CDR1 SNHLY, CDR2 FYNNEI. The CDR3 has 13 residues. V lost 7 bases and J lost 1, with 8 bases in between. The CDR3 is CASKITSNQPQHF. The CDR3, as DNA: TGTGCCAGCAAGATAACCAGCAATCAGCCCCAGCATTTT. The full variable domain, completed using reference TRBV2 and TRBJ1-5, is EPEVTQTPSHQVTQMGQEVILRCVPISNHLYFYWYRQILGQKVEFLVSFYNNEISEKSEIFDDQFSVERPDGSNFTLKIRSTKLEDSAMYFCASKITSNQPQHFGDGTRLSIL.

This clonotype came up a few times. The chain combines TRBV6-2 or TRBV6-3 with TRBJ1-6; 10 bases line up with TRBD1. Germline loops: CDR1 MNHEY, CDR2 SVGEGT. The CDR3 is made up of 15 amino acids. V gave up 7 bases and J gave up 13 bases; unmatched junction bases: 13. CDR3 in amino acids: CASKIPGQGTSPLHF. The CDR3, as DNA: TGTGCCAGCAAAATACCGGGACAGGGGACATCCCCCCTCCACTTT.

V usage is TRBV2 and J usage is TRBJ2-3, with D possibly being TRBD2 (7 bases). This CDR3 spans 16 amino acids. The germline V and J ends were trimmed by 6 bases and 3 bases, with 19 bases remaining between them. CDR1 SNHLY and CDR2 FYNNEI come from the germline V gene. This CDR3 reads CASSRDKAGVTDTQYF. Written as DNA, the CDR3 is TGTGCCAGCAGCCGGGACAAGGCGGGGGTAACAGATACGCAGTATTTT. The full variable domain, its missing parts supplied by reference TRBV2 and TRBJ2-3, is EPEVTQTPSHQVTQMGQEVILRCVPISNHLYFYWYRQILGQKVEFLVSFYNNEISEKSEIFDDQFSVERPDGSNFTLKIRSTKLEDSAMYFCASSRDKAGVTDTQYFGPGTRLTVL.

This chain joins TRBV3-1 and TRBJ2-2; tentatively, D is TRBD1 (5 bases). This CDR3 comprises 15 residues. Per germline, CDR1 LGHDT and CDR2 YNNKEL (reference sequence). Deletions cut 3 bases from V and 2 bases from J, with 10 bases between. The DNA for the CDR3 is TGTGCCAGCAGCCATCGACAGATTAACACCGGGGAGCTGTTTTTT. Translating it yields CASSHRQINTGELFF.

V is TRBV5-1 and J is TRBJ2-3; 7 nucleotides line up with TRBD2. Unmatched junction bases numbered 5, after V lost 1 base and J lost 0 bases. Germline loops: CDR1 SGHRS, CDR2 YFSETQ. CDR3 length: 16 residues. CDR3 coding DNA: TGCGCCAGCAGCTTGTGGGCGGGGGTGAGCACAGATACGCAGTATTTT. Protein sequence: CASSLWAGVSTDTQYF.

V is TRBV19 and J is TRBJ2-7; D not certain. Trimming took off 2 bases at V and 0 bases at J, with 5 bases between the two ends. From germline, CDR1 is LNHDA and CDR2 SQIVND (reference sequence). The CDR3 has 13 amino acids. The CDR3: CASSIIGSYEQYF. The CDR3 nucleotides are TGTGCCAGTAGTATAATCGGCTCCTACGAGCAGTACTTC.

V usage is TRBV7-2 and J usage is TRBJ1-3; no clear D. With 4 bases removed from V and 0 bases from J, the gap between germline ends came to 7 bases. Germline CDR1 is SGHTA and CDR2 is FQGNSA. The CDR3 has 14 residues. The chain's CDR3 is CASSSGPSGNTIYF. CDR3 in DNA: TGTGCCAGCAGCTCCGGGCCCTCTGGAAACACCATATATTTT.

In this sample, this clonotype turned up many times. The chain uses TRBV5-1 and TRBJ2-2; D is ambiguous. V was clipped by 0 bases and J by 1 base, with 1 base between them. The germline gives CDR1 SGHRS, CDR2 YFSETQ. This CDR3 has 13 amino acids. CDR3 nucleotides: TGCGCCAGCAGCTTGGGGAACACCGGGGAGCTGTTTTTT. As protein: CASSLGNTGELFF.

The V gene is TRBV7-9, the J gene TRBJ2-3; D remains ambiguous. The V end lost 6 bases, the J end lost 1 base, and 8 bases lay between the germline ends. Germline V lookup: CDR1 SEHNR, CDR2 FQNEAQ (reference sequence). The CDR3 contains 13 residues. The CDR3: CASRDGGTDTQYF. The CDR3 DNA reads as TGTGCCAGCAGGGATGGGGGCACAGATACGCAGTATTTT.

The V and J genes are TRBV20-1 and TRBJ1-6, with D perhaps matching TRBD1 (5 bases). Trimming removed 0 bases from V and 14 bases from J, with 17 bases in between. This CDR3 is 14 amino acids long. Germline lookup yields CDR1 DFQATT and CDR2 SNEGSKA (reference sequence). The DNA for the CDR3 is TGCAGTGCTAGAGATTTCTCCAGGGATGGGTCCCTCCACTTT. It yields the protein CSARDFSRDGSLHF.

This clonotype was counted a few times. The V call is TRBV6-6, the J call TRBJ2-7; 8 bases match TRBD2. The trim removed 8 bases at V and 0 bases at J, leaving 6 bases unmatched. This CDR3 region has 14 residues. Germline values: CDR1 MNHNY, CDR2 SVGAGI (reference sequence). The CDR3 protein is CASRGGLSSYEQYF. CDR3 in DNA: TGTGCCAGCCGGGGGGGCCTGAGCTCCTACGAGCAGTACTTC.

V usage is TRBV7-8 and J usage is TRBJ1-1; no reliable D call. Germline V lookup: CDR1 SGHVS, CDR2 FQNEAQ. V was pared by 5 bases and J by 11 bases, with 24 bases between. The CDR3 length is 15 residues. For the CDR3, the DNA is TGTGCCAGCAGCCCGAGGGCAGCGCTTAGGATGAGTGCTTTCTTT. It codes for CASSPRAALRMSAFF.

This clonotype came up a few times. V usage is TRBV19 and J usage is TRBJ1-5, with D unclear. CDR1 and CDR2 (germline): LNHDA, SQIVND (reference sequence). The CDR3 covers 14 residues. The germline V and J ends were trimmed by 3 bases and 7 bases, with 13 bases remaining between them. The CDR3 loop is CASSIPAAVQPQHF. CDR3 in DNA: TGTGCCAGTAGTATCCCCGCGGCGGTGCAGCCCCAGCATTTT. Full variable domain (remainder filled in from reference TRBV19 and TRBJ1-5): DGGITQSPKYLFRKEGQNVTLSCEQNLNHDAMYWYRQDPGQGLRLIYYSQIVNDFQKGDIAEGYSVSREKKESFPLTVTSAQKNPTAFYLCASSIPAAVQPQHFGDGTRLSIL.

This clonotype was seen more than once but under ten times. The gene calls are TRBV7-6 and TRBJ1-1; possibly TRBD1 for D (6 bases). Germline CDR1 is SGHVS and CDR2 is FNYEAQ. This CDR3 has 16 residues. The germline V and J ends were trimmed by 5 bases and 0 bases, with 16 bases remaining between them. The CDR3 nucleotides read TGTGCCAGCAGCGAACGAGGGACAAGACTGAACACTGAAGCTTTCTTT. Protein: CASSERGTRLNTEAFF. Variable domain in full (rest from reference TRBV7-6 and TRBJ1-1): GAGVSQSPRYKVTKRGQDVALRCDPISGHVSLYWYRQALGQGPEFLTYFNYEAQQDKSGLPNDRFSAERPEGSISTLTIQRTEQRDSAMYRCASSERGTRLNTEAFFGQGTRLTVV.

The genes are TRBV7-3 and TRBJ2-3, with TRBD1 matching over 9 bases. Trimming cost V 7 bases and J 2 bases; bases outside gene matches: 7. CDR1 SGHTA and CDR2 FQGTGA come from the germline V gene. This CDR3 has 15 residues. CDR3 DNA sequence: TGTGCCAGCACCCTGACAGGGGGTAACACAGATACGCAGTATTTT. Protein: CASTLTGGNTDTQYF. Full variable domain (rest looked up from reference TRBV7-3 and TRBJ2-3): GAGVSQTPSNKVTEKGKYVELRCDPISGHTALYWYRQSLGQGPEFLIYFQGTGAADDSGLPNDRFFAVRPEGSVSTLKIQRTERGDSAVYLCASTLTGGNTDTQYFGPGTRLTVL.